The present T cell receptor beta chain was sequenced within a study of T cell repertoires in cytomegalovirus infection (dated by TCRdb to between 2019 and 2020). Describing the broader study: Because public TCR beta signatures pointed to carriage of CMV infection together with the matching HLA type, the HLA type of each donor mattered for the analysis. Summary of the overall study and its limitations: In the ex vivo response, HLA-C-restricted CMV-specific TCR beta clonotypes were dominant, and in two of eight donors the single most frequent clonotype came from this HLA-C-restricted group. Carriers of CMV infection plus the relevant HLA type were discriminated by the cumulative frequency of public TCR beta family members in the study cohort and in an independent roughly 320-donor cohort.

Only a few counts were recorded for this clonotype. Its target antigen remains unknown. The input lacks base qualities; no much larger clone sits a single base away. Sequencing took place on an Illumina HiSeq 1500. TCRdb reprocessed the public reads (quality trimming at Q25 with fastp, clone calling with MiXCR) and kept in-frame beta chains. Each record represents a unique CDR3 protein, reported with the most common genes and DNA among its rows. Recorded for this sample are about 440,000 distinct CDR3 sequences; roughly 30% of them occurred a single time. The top ten constitute roughly an eighth of the sample. The sample consisted of PBMCs. The receptor was isolated from a human donor in good health (CMV status not recorded). Some clones in this sample may be carry-over from other donors' samples.

The CDR3 has the sequence CASSRKGLAGTSTDTQYF. The nucleotide sequence reads TGTGCCAGCAGTAGAAAAGGACTAGCGGGAACTAGCACAGATACGCAGTATTTT. The chain was built from TRBV27 and TRBJ2-3, with 12 bases matching TRBD2. The germline V gene (reference sequence) supplies CDR1 MNHEY and CDR2 SMNVEV. The junction shows trimming of 5 bases on V and 0 bases on J, and the gene matches do not reach 9 bases of it. From the cysteine up to the phenylalanine, the CDR3 has a length of 18 residues. The CDR3 DNA has 54 bases and is translated from base 1.